One and the same sample provided the 32 T cell receptor beta chains below, sequenced in a study of blood T cell repertoires in COVID-19. The protocol was immunoSEQ multiplex PCR, while the TCRdb copy is restricted to in-frame clones and leaves out a portion. The data hold 210,000 or so clones, with about three quarters observed a single time. The specimen was peripheral blood. The receptors derive from an elderly woman with active or convalescent COVID-19.

The chain is built from TRBV2 and TRBJ1-1; weak D call: TRBD1 (6 bases). V was clipped by 5 bases and J by 4 bases, with 17 bases between them. Germline-derived CDR1 and CDR2 are SNHLY and FYNNEI. CDR3 length: 15 residues. The CDR3 loop is CASSPFGTGTTEAFF. The CDR3 coding sequence is TGTGCCAGCAGTCCGTTTGGAACAGGGACCACTGAAGCTTTCTTT.

This chain connects TRBV7-9 to TRBJ1-5, with 7 bases aligning to TRBD1. Germline trimming cut 3 bases from V and 3 bases from J; bases unmatched to any gene: 5. The V gene's germline CDR1 is SEHNR and CDR2 FQNEAQ (reference sequence). CDR3 length: 15 residues. The CDR3 is CASSLGQRINQPQHF. The DNA of the CDR3 is TGTGCCAGCAGCTTGGGACAGCGGATCAATCAGCCCCAGCATTTT.

The J gene is TRBJ1-1, the V gene TRBV28; perhaps TRBD1 as D (5 bases). The CDR3 has 14 amino acids. V lost 6 bases and J lost 1, with 12 bases in between. The germline gives CDR1 MDHEN, CDR2 SYDVKM. The CDR3 DNA sequence: TGTGCCAGCAGCTCAACCGGACAGAACACTGAAGCTTTCTTT. It is translated as CASSSTGQNTEAFF. Complete variable domain (other parts from reference TRBV28 and TRBJ1-1): DVKVTQSSRYLVKRTGEKVFLECVQDMDHENMFWYRQDPGLGLRLIYFSYDVKMKEKGDIPEGYSVSREKKERFSLILESASTNQTSMYLCASSSTGQNTEAFFGQGTRLTVV.

V is TRBV28 and J is TRBJ2-2; 7 positions agree with TRBD1. V lost 4 bases, J lost 5 bases, and 1 base stayed unmatched. Germline V CDR1 and CDR2: MDHEN, SYDVKM. The CDR3 spans 13 residues. The CDR3 coding sequence is TGTGCCAGCAGTTCGACAGGGACCGGGGAGCTGTTTTTT. It translates to CASSSTGTGELFF.

The V call is TRBV4-3, the J call TRBJ2-1, with TRBD2 matching 12 bases. Per germline, CDR1 LGHNA and CDR2 YSLEER. J lost 9 bases, V lost 4 bases, and 19 bases had no gene match. The CDR3 extends over 19 amino acids. The CDR3 DNA reads TGCGCCAGCAGCCTCGGGGGACTAGCGGGTCTTTCCGGGCAGAGTGAGCAGTTCTTC. Protein product: CASSLGGLAGLSGQSEQFF.

The chain uses TRBV7-9 and TRBJ2-3; 11 positions match TRBD2. Losses at the gene ends were 1 base for V and 7 bases for J; bases not matched to a gene: 10. This CDR3 has 17 amino acids. From germline, CDR1 is SEHNR and CDR2 FQNEAQ (reference sequence). The CDR3 sequence: CASSLVSSGGHLNTQYF. CDR3 coding DNA: TGTGCCAGCAGCTTAGTGTCTAGCGGGGGGCATTTGAATACGCAGTATTTT.

V is TRBV24-1 and J is TRBJ2-3, with 7 bases lining up with TRBD1. The CDR3 is 15 amino acids. Germline-derived CDR1 and CDR2 are KGHDR and SFDVKD. J lost 1 base, V lost 5 bases, and 5 bases had no gene match. This chain's CDR3 is CATSGRGQGTDTQYF. The DNA of the CDR3 is TGTGCCACCAGTGGTCGAGGACAGGGCACAGATACGCAGTATTTT.

This sequence joins TRBV28 and TRBJ1-1, with a possible D match to TRBD1 (5 bases). Germline V lookup: CDR1 MDHEN, CDR2 SYDVKM. V dropped 7 bases and J dropped 5 bases, with 17 bases sitting between them. The CDR3 sequence is 14 residues long. The chain's CDR3 is CASTPPGGRTEAFF. As DNA, the CDR3 is TGTGCCAGCACCCCGCCCGGGGGTAGAACTGAAGCTTTCTTT.

V gene TRBV28 combines with J gene TRBJ1-1, with 7 bases fitting TRBD1. CDR3 size: 14 residues. The ends lost 5 bases at V and 5 bases at J; junction bases unmatched: 8. Looked up from germline, CDR1 is MDHEN and CDR2 is SYDVKM. The CDR3 reads CASSLSGGRTEAFF. CDR3 coding DNA: TGTGCCAGCAGTCTATCAGGGGGGAGGACTGAAGCTTTCTTT.

This chain connects TRBV9 to TRBJ2-5, with TRBD2 matching over 7 bases. This CDR3 contains 15 residues. The J segment lost 0 bases and the V segment lost 0 bases, leaving 2 bases of the junction unmatched. Germline V CDR1 and CDR2: SGDLS, YYNGEE. CDR3 in DNA: TGTGCCAGCAGCGTAGGTCTAGCGGACCAAGAGACCCAGTACTTC. This translates into CASSVGLADQETQYF.

This clone occurred a few times. The V call is TRBV28, the J call TRBJ1-5; 7 positions agree with TRBD1. Germline V gives CDR1 MDHEN, CDR2 SYDVKM. Germline trimming cut 4 bases from V and 4 bases from J; bases unmatched to any gene: 13. There are 17 residues in the CDR3. The CDR3 loop reads CASSSPDRPSRNQPQHF. CDR3 coding DNA: TGTGCCAGCAGTTCCCCGGACAGGCCATCAAGGAATCAGCCCCAGCATTTT.

This chain links TRBV9 with TRBJ2-3; no reliable D call. Germline lookup yields CDR1 SGDLS and CDR2 YYNGEE. The CDR3 consists of 14 residues. Deletions cut 3 bases from V and 2 bases from J, with 10 bases between. Here the CDR3 DNA reads TGTGCCAGCAGCGCGAGGCATGACACAGATACGCAGTATTTT. Protein sequence: CASSARHDTDTQYF.

J is TRBJ1-4 and V is TRBV5-6; D gene uncertain. CDR3 size: 13 residues. Germline V gene lookup returns CDR1 SGHDT and CDR2 YYEEEE. Trimming cost V 2 bases and J 5 bases, with 7 bases left between them. The CDR3 loop is CASSFSQNEKLFF. The DNA of the CDR3 is TGTGCCAGCAGCTTTTCACAAAATGAAAAACTGTTTTTT.

The rearrangement links TRBV7-2 to TRBJ2-7, with TRBD1 matching 8 bases. J lost 3 bases, V lost 3 bases, and 1 base had no gene match. Germline V lookup: CDR1 SGHTA, CDR2 FQGNSA. CDR3 length: 13 amino acids. This chain's CDR3 is CASSFTGGYEQYF. Here the CDR3 DNA reads TGTGCCAGCAGCTTCACAGGGGGCTACGAGCAGTACTTC.

This clone was picked up a small number of times. The chain employs TRBV3-1 (or the pseudogene TRBV3-2) and TRBJ1-1; tentatively, D is TRBD1 (5 bases). The germline V gene has CDR1 LGHDT and CDR2 YNNKEL (reference sequence). The CDR3 has 17 residues. Trimming pared 3 bases from V and 0 bases from J, leaving 17 bases between. The CDR3 coding sequence is TGTGCCAGCAGCCAGCAACTCCTCAAGGGGATGAACACTGAAGCTTTCTTT. It encodes CASSQQLLKGMNTEAFF.

The chain uses TRBV29-1 and TRBJ2-3; D uncertain. The CDR3 extends over 16 amino acids. The V end lost 3 bases, the J end lost 0 bases, and 16 bases lay between the germline ends. Germline loops: CDR1 SQVTM, CDR2 ANQGSEA. This CDR3 reads CSVDPVAVPSTDTQYF. CDR3 DNA sequence: TGCAGCGTTGACCCTGTGGCCGTCCCCAGCACAGATACGCAGTATTTT.

J is TRBJ1-1 and V is TRBV11-2, with 9 positions matching TRBD1. The V gene end was trimmed by 1 base and the J gene end by 5 bases; junction bases not matched to a gene: 2. The CDR3 covers 14 residues. Germline CDR1 SGHAT, CDR2 FQNNGV. The CDR3 DNA follows: TGTGCCAGCAGCTTAGCGGGACAGGGAACTGAAGCTTTCTTT. Amino acid sequence: CASSLAGQGTEAFF.

In nucleotides, the CDR3 is TGTGCCAGCAGCCCGTTCGGACAGGCGACTAATGAAAAACTGTTTTTT. This sequence encodes CASSPFGQATNEKLFF. The V gene is TRBV14, the J gene TRBJ1-4; 7 positions match TRBD1. This CDR3 is 16 amino acids long. CDR1 is SGHDN and CDR2 is FVKESK in the germline V gene. Losses at the gene ends were 4 bases for V and 2 bases for J; bases not matched to a gene: 7.

V and J are TRBV10-3 and TRBJ1-4; TRBD1 might be the D (5 bases). V was pared by 0 bases and J by 8 bases, with 13 bases between. Germline values: CDR1 ENHRY, CDR2 SYGVKD. This CDR3 is built from 15 residues. The CDR3 DNA is TGTGCCATCAGTGAGTCGACAGCTTTGGGGGAAAAACTGTTTTTT. Amino acid sequence: CAISESTALGEKLFF.

The chain employs TRBV19 and TRBJ2-1; 8 bases fit TRBD1. Germline V CDR1 and CDR2: LNHDA, SQIVND (reference sequence). The CDR3 sequence is 17 residues long. The V segment lost 5 bases and the J segment 5 bases; nucleotides outside the gene matches: 14. The CDR3 spells CASSPGRGQVMDNEQFF. The CDR3 DNA sequence: TGTGCCAGTAGTCCCGGCCGGGGACAGGTCATGGACAATGAGCAGTTCTTC. Using reference TRBV19 and TRBJ2-1 for the parts outside the CDR3, the full variable domain is DGGITQSPKYLFRKEGQNVTLSCEQNLNHDAMYWYRQDPGQGLRLIYYSQIVNDFQKGDIAEGYSVSREKKESFPLTVTSAQKNPTAFYLCASSPGRGQVMDNEQFFGPGTRLTVL.

This clone was recorded only once. This rearrangement joins TRBV7-8 to TRBJ1-2; D is possibly TRBD1 (6 bases). In germline, CDR1 is SGHVS, CDR2 FQNEAQ. The CDR3 is made up of 15 amino acids. V was pared by 0 bases and J by 3 bases, with 11 bases between. The CDR3 protein is CASSLARTAHYGYTF. The CDR3, as DNA: TGTGCCAGCAGCTTAGCTCGGACAGCGCACTATGGCTACACCTTC.

The CDR3 spells CASSTVNYGYTF. The CDR3 DNA follows: TGTGCCAGCAGTACAGTTAACTATGGCTACACCTTC. The chain carries TRBV28 and TRBJ1-2; D unresolved. V was cut by 5 bases and J by 1 base, with 5 bases left in between. The CDR3 has 12 amino acids. Germline CDR1 is MDHEN and CDR2 is SYDVKM.

V is TRBV18 and J is TRBJ1-3; tentative D call: TRBD1 (6 bases). Germline V gives CDR1 KGHSH, CDR2 LQKENI. The V end lost 0 bases, the J end lost 0 bases, and 12 bases lay between the germline ends. The CDR3 sequence is 17 residues long. CDR3 sequence reads: CASSPPQGRGSGNTIYF. CDR3 DNA sequence: TGTGCCAGCTCACCACCCCAGGGGAGAGGCTCTGGAAACACCATATATTTT.

The rearrangement links TRBV5-4 to TRBJ2-7; 7 bases align to TRBD1. J lost 1 base, V lost 2 bases, and 0 bases had no gene match. Germline V gives CDR1 SGHNT, CDR2 YYREEE (reference sequence). The CDR3 is 13 amino acids. CDR3 sequence (DNA): TGTGCCAGCAGCTTCAGGGGGTCCTACGAGCAGTACTTC. Protein product: CASSFRGSYEQYF.

The V call is TRBV19, the J call TRBJ2-5, with TRBD2 identical over 9 bases. Looked up from germline, CDR1 is LNHDA and CDR2 is SQIVND (reference sequence). The CDR3 sequence is 14 residues long. The V gene end was trimmed by 1 base and the J gene end by 5 bases; junction bases not matched to a gene: 2. The DNA for the CDR3 is TGTGCCAGTAGTATAGGCGGGGGGGCGGAGACCCAGTACTTC. The encoded protein is CASSIGGGAETQYF.

As to this clone: The sample contains more than one DNA sequence encoding this CDR3. The CDR3: CASSFGTSGKETQYF. The CDR3 coding sequence is TGCGCCAGCAGCTTTGGGACTAGCGGTAAAGAGACCCAGTACTTC. The V and J genes are TRBV5-1 and TRBJ2-5, with TRBD2 identical over 11 bases. The CDR3 is made up of 15 amino acids. The V and J ends lost 2 bases and 3 bases, in that order; junction bases with no gene match: 3. Germline values: CDR1 SGHRS, CDR2 YFSETQ.

This clone was found a few times. This sequence joins TRBV15 and TRBJ1-2; D call uncertain. Germline CDR1 and CDR2: LNHNV and YYDKDF (reference sequence). The CDR3 contains 14 residues. Trimming took 4 bases from V and 1 from J, leaving 10 bases between them. The CDR3 nucleotides read TGTGCCACCAGCATTCAGGTTAATAACTATGGCTACACCTTC. Protein sequence: CATSIQVNNYGYTF.

The rearrangement uses TRBV21-1 and TRBJ1-5. TRBV21-1 is flagged as a pseudogene. The CDR3 covers 16 residues. CDR3 sequence (DNA): TGTGCCAGCAGCAAACGGTCGGTCCGCCGGAGCCAGCCCCAGCATTTT. Translated, it gives CASSKRSVRRSQPQHF.

This clone was seen more than once but under ten times. This sequence joins TRBV19 and TRBJ1-5, with a weak D call TRBD1 (5 bases). Trimming removed 3 bases at V and 0 bases at J, with 18 bases between. Germline loops: CDR1 LNHDA, CDR2 SQIVND (reference sequence). The CDR3 extends over 18 amino acids. This CDR3 reads CASSIWEGGDLSNQPQHF. The DNA of the CDR3 is TGTGCCAGTAGTATCTGGGAGGGAGGGGATCTTAGCAATCAGCCCCAGCATTTT.

CDR3 sequence reads: CASRTGIMNTEAFF. In nucleotides, the CDR3 is TGCGCCAGCAGGACCGGGATCATGAACACTGAAGCTTTCTTT. The V call is TRBV10-2, the J call TRBJ1-1; D is uncertain. The CDR3 runs to 14 residues. V lost 6 bases and J lost 0, with 11 bases in between. CDR1 and CDR2 (germline): WSHSY, SAAADI.

The table lists this clone with a few counts. This chain joins TRBV4-2 and TRBJ1-4; 8 bases are shared with TRBD1. CDR3 length: 16 amino acids. CDR1 is LGHNA and CDR2 is YNFKEQ in the germline V gene. Trimming took 1 base from V and 5 from J; bases not matched to a gene: 6. In DNA, the CDR3 is TGTGCCAGCAGCCAAGGTGGGAACAGGGGGAATGAAAAACTGTTTTTT. It translates to CASSQGGNRGNEKLFF.

The chain links TRBV5-1 to TRBJ1-2; D unclear. CDR1 SGHRS and CDR2 YFSETQ come from the germline V gene. The CDR3 is 13 amino acids. The V and J ends lost 5 bases and 2 bases respectively, with 10 bases between them. The CDR3 sequence is CASSVDWNYGYTF. The CDR3 DNA is TGCGCCAGCAGTGTGGACTGGAACTATGGCTACACCTTC.